These 24 T cell receptor beta chains came from one sample sequenced in a study of shared clonotypes between healthy human individuals. TCRdb keeps only in-frame clones here, not all; method: immunoSEQ multiplex PCR. The sample includes around 2,000,000 clones, 85% to 95% seen only once; the top ten take under 2%. CD45RO-negative cells were positively selected for CCR7, leaving out terminally differentiated effector memory CD45RA+ cells. Sequenced material: naive CD8+ T cells from PBMCs. These receptors came from a man aged 18-30 years in good health. Some clones in this sample may be carry-over from other donors' samples.

With respect to this clone: Within the sample, other DNA sequences also encode this same CDR3. The chain combines TRBV28 with TRBJ2-7; the D gene could be TRBD1 or TRBD2 (5 bases each). The germline gives CDR1 MDHEN, CDR2 SYDVKM. V was trimmed by 4 bases and J by 0 bases, leaving 10 bases between them. The CDR3 contains 14 residues. The CDR3 sequence: CASSSTGTSYEQYF. The CDR3, as DNA: TGTGCCAGCAGTTCTACCGGGACCTCCTACGAGCAGTACTTC.

This clone was seen only once. The chain has TRBV27 and TRBJ2-3; D is ambiguous. V shed 4 bases and J shed 5 bases, with 7 bases lying between them. This CDR3 spans 12 amino acids. Looked up from germline, CDR1 is MNHEY and CDR2 is SMNVEV (reference sequence). The CDR3 DNA follows: TGTGCCAGCAGTTCCTCGCGAGATACGCAGTATTTT. Protein sequence: CASSSSRDTQYF.

This sequence joins TRBV27 and TRBJ2-7, with 10 positions matching TRBD2. Germline CDR1 reads MNHEY; CDR2 reads SMNVEV (reference sequence). The CDR3 has 16 amino acids. With 6 bases clipped from V and 7 bases from J, the junction kept 15 bases outside the gene matches. As DNA, the CDR3 is TGTGCCAGCAGCCGCGAGGGGCTAGCGGGAGCCCGTGAGCAGTACTTC. Amino acids: CASSREGLAGAREQYF.

The rearrangement joins TRBV29-1 to TRBJ1-2; 11 nucleotides line up with TRBD1. Looked up from germline, CDR1 is SQVTM and CDR2 is ANQGSEA. V lost 3 bases and J lost 4; bases outside the gene matches: 4. This CDR3 has 14 amino acids. CDR3 in amino acids: CSVENGQGAYGYTF. The DNA of the CDR3 is TGCAGCGTTGAGAACGGACAGGGGGCCTATGGCTACACCTTC.

The genes are TRBV11-3 and TRBJ1-1, with D perhaps matching TRBD1 (6 bases). Germline CDR1 is SGHNT and CDR2 is YENEEA. CDR3 length equals 12 residues. V was cut by 8 bases and J by 4 bases, with 11 bases left in between. The CDR3 coding sequence is TGTGCCAGCCAGGGGTTGGCCACTGAAGCTTTCTTT. Protein: CASQGLATEAFF.

The chain joins TRBV5-1 to TRBJ2-7; 10 bases match TRBD2. Trimming removed 1 base from V and 3 bases from J; junction bases left unmatched: 4. The germline gives CDR1 SGHRS, CDR2 YFSETQ. The CDR3 is 15 residues long. In DNA form, the CDR3 reads TGCGCCAGCAGCTTGTTCGCTAGCGGGAGCTACGAGCAGTACTTC. Translation: CASSLFASGSYEQYF. The variable domain in full, with the rest retrieved from reference TRBV5-1 and TRBJ2-7, is KAGVTQTPRYLIKTRGQQVTLSCSPISGHRSVSWYQQTPGQGLQFLFEYFSETQRNKGNFPGRFSGRQFSNSRSEMNVSTLELGDSALYLCASSLFASGSYEQYFGPGTRLTVT.

The chain has TRBV5-1 and TRBJ1-3; D is unresolved. Trimming took off 1 base at V and 3 bases at J, with 14 bases between the two ends. The CDR3 totals 16 residues. Per the germline V gene, CDR1 is SGHRS and CDR2 is YFSETQ. In DNA, the CDR3 is TGCGCCAGCAGCTTGAACTTTCTGGGGAGTGGAAACACCATATATTTT. Protein sequence: CASSLNFLGSGNTIYF.

V usage is TRBV15 and J usage is TRBJ2-1; D uncertain. The CDR3 runs to 12 residues. Trimming left V 5 bases short and J 7 bases short, with 9 bases between. In germline, CDR1 is LNHNV, CDR2 YYDKDF (reference sequence). The CDR3 reads CATSATTNEQFF. In nucleotides, the CDR3 is TGTGCCACCAGCGCAACTACGAATGAGCAGTTCTTC.

This chain links TRBV29-1 with TRBJ2-1, with 8 nucleotides matching TRBD2. Germline lookup yields CDR1 SQVTM and CDR2 ANQGSEA. Unmatched junction bases numbered 8, after V lost 6 bases and J lost 4 bases. The CDR3 has 14 amino acids. CDR3 sequence: CSVDTGGGYNEQFF. In DNA form, the CDR3 reads TGCAGCGTGGACACCGGGGGGGGTTACAATGAGCAGTTCTTC.

CDR3 region: CASSLSMGDRGNYGYTF. The DNA for the CDR3 is TGTGCCAGCAGTTTATCGATGGGGGACAGGGGTAACTATGGCTACACCTTC. The chain joins TRBV27 to TRBJ1-2; 10 bases are a match to TRBD1. There are 17 residues in the CDR3. The V and J ends lost 0 bases and 1 base, in that order; junction bases with no gene match: 5. CDR1 is MNHEY and CDR2 is SMNVEV in the germline V gene (reference sequence).

The chain combines TRBV27 with TRBJ2-1, with D possibly being TRBD1 (5 bases). The CDR3 extends over 16 amino acids. Per the germline V gene, CDR1 is MNHEY and CDR2 is SMNVEV (reference sequence). V dropped 6 bases and J dropped 0 bases, with 15 bases sitting between them. CDR3 protein: CASSADSLGSYNEQFF. CDR3 coding DNA: TGTGCCAGCAGCGCTGACAGTTTAGGCTCCTACAATGAGCAGTTCTTC.

This clone was recorded only once. The rearrangement links TRBV13 to TRBJ2-5; 8 bases are shared with TRBD1. The CDR3 totals 14 residues. V dropped 5 bases and J dropped 2; count of bases not matched to a gene: 4. The germline V gene encodes CDR1 PRHDT and CDR2 FYEKMQ (reference sequence). The CDR3 DNA reads as TGTGCCAGCAGCCGGACAGGGCAACAAGAGACCCAGTACTTC. Translation gives CASSRTGQQETQYF.

To note about this clone: The same CDR3 is also encoded by other DNA sequences in this sample. The chain recombines TRBV9 with TRBJ2-1; 8 nucleotides line up with TRBD2. Trimming removed 3 bases from V and 0 bases from J; junction bases left unmatched: 2. The germline V gene encodes CDR1 SGDLS and CDR2 YYNGEE. The CDR3 loop spans 15 amino acids. CDR3 in amino acids: CASSGSGSSYNEQFF. The CDR3 DNA is TGTGCCAGCAGCGGCAGCGGGAGCTCCTACAATGAGCAGTTCTTC.

On this clone itself: In the same sample, other DNA sequences code for this CDR3. V usage is TRBV7-9 and J usage is TRBJ2-7, with TRBD1 as a possible D gene (6 bases). With 3 bases removed from V and 5 bases from J, the gap between germline ends came to 8 bases. There are 12 residues in the CDR3. The germline gives CDR1 SEHNR, CDR2 FQNEAQ (reference sequence). Here the CDR3 DNA reads TGTGCCAGCAGCTTCGGGACAAACGAGCAGTACTTC. Residues: CASSFGTNEQYF.

For this clone: Different DNA sequences within this sample yield the same CDR3. This chain joins TRBV5-8 and TRBJ2-7; the D gene is possibly TRBD1 (6 bases). Trimming removed 2 bases at V and 5 bases at J, with 8 bases between. The germline V gene has CDR1 SGHTS and CDR2 YDEGEE. The CDR3 totals 12 residues. This CDR3 is CASSLGGDEQYF. For the CDR3, the DNA is TGTGCCAGCAGCTTAGGGGGAGACGAGCAGTACTTC.

V usage is TRBV7-8 and J usage is TRBJ2-1; 12 bases fit TRBD2. The CDR3 is 17 amino acids. V trimming: 1 base; J trimming: 8 bases; junction bases outside the gene matches: 9. CDR1 is SGHVS, CDR2 FQNEAQ, per germline. CDR3 sequence reads: CASSLGRLAGVRDEQFF. Here the CDR3 DNA reads TGTGCCAGCAGCTTAGGAAGACTAGCGGGAGTAAGGGATGAGCAGTTCTTC.

In this sample, this clone turned up a few times. The chain recombines TRBV19 with TRBJ2-7; 8 bases match TRBD2. Germline values: CDR1 LNHDA, CDR2 SQIVND (reference sequence). The CDR3 sequence is 13 residues long. Unmatched junction bases numbered 1, after V lost 4 bases and J lost 2 bases. In DNA form, the CDR3 reads TGTGCCAGTAGTAAGACTAGCGCCTACGAGCAGTACTTC. Translated: CASSKTSAYEQYF.

The V gene is TRBV2, the J gene TRBJ1-1, with D unresolved. The germline gives CDR1 SNHLY, CDR2 FYNNEI. V gave up 6 bases and J gave up 7 bases, with 15 bases separating them. This CDR3 region has 13 residues. The CDR3 sequence: CASRELLTHEAFF. In DNA, the CDR3 is TGTGCCAGCAGAGAGCTTCTTACACATGAAGCTTTCTTT.

The CDR3 reads CASSPGTGKETDTQYF. CDR3 in DNA: TGTGCCAGCAGCCCTGGGACAGGGAAGGAAACAGATACGCAGTATTTT. This rearrangement joins TRBV7-9 to TRBJ2-3; 9 nucleotides line up with TRBD1. The CDR3 length is 16 residues. Germline V gene data show CDR1 as SEHNR and CDR2 as FQNEAQ (reference sequence). V shed 5 bases, J shed 3 bases, and the junction held 9 bases outside the gene matches.

Comments on this clone: Other DNA sequences in this sample translate to the same CDR3. The J gene is TRBJ2-7, the V gene TRBV27; tentatively, D is TRBD1 or TRBD2 (5 bases each). Germline V lookup: CDR1 MNHEY, CDR2 SMNVEV (reference sequence). Trimming took 3 bases from V and 4 from J, leaving 10 bases between them. The CDR3 is 13 amino acids. The CDR3 loop reads CASSFEGPYEQYF. CDR3 nucleotide sequence: TGTGCCAGCAGTTTTGAGGGGCCTTACGAGCAGTACTTC.

This clone has only one observation. The same CDR3 is also encoded by other DNA sequences in this sample. The rearrangement joins TRBV19 to TRBJ1-5, with no clear D. Germline CDR1 LNHDA, CDR2 SQIVND (reference sequence). CDR3 size: 14 residues. The V and J ends lost 3 bases and 2 bases respectively, with 8 bases between them. CDR3 DNA: TGTGCCAGTAGTATTTGGACGGGCAATCAGCCCCAGCATTTT. Encoded protein: CASSIWTGNQPQHF.

The gene calls are TRBV4-3 and TRBJ2-2; D is possibly TRBD1 or TRBD2 (5 bases each). V was shortened by 4 bases and J by 6 bases, with 21 bases between the two germline ends. Germline V lookup: CDR1 LGHNA, CDR2 YSLEER. The CDR3 loop spans 17 amino acids. The CDR3 DNA reads TGCGCCAGCAGCCTGGGACGGCCCGGAATATACTCCGGGGAGCTGTTTTTT. This codes for CASSLGRPGIYSGELFF.

The V call is TRBV2, the J call TRBJ2-7; D is ambiguous. V was pared by 6 bases and J by 0 bases, with 12 bases between. Germline lookup yields CDR1 SNHLY and CDR2 FYNNEI. The CDR3 has 14 residues. For the CDR3, the DNA is TGTGCCAGCAGCGCCTGGGTCTCCTCCTACGAGCAGTACTTC. Its protein is CASSAWVSSYEQYF.

This clone was seen a single time. The CDR3 protein is CASSLSYATDTQYF. Written as DNA, the CDR3 is TGTGCCAGCAGTTTATCGTATGCGACAGATACGCAGTATTTT. The chain recombines TRBV27 with TRBJ2-3; no firm D call. Germline CDR1 is MNHEY and CDR2 is SMNVEV (reference sequence). The CDR3 totals 14 residues. V was trimmed by 0 bases and J by 3 bases, leaving 7 bases between them.